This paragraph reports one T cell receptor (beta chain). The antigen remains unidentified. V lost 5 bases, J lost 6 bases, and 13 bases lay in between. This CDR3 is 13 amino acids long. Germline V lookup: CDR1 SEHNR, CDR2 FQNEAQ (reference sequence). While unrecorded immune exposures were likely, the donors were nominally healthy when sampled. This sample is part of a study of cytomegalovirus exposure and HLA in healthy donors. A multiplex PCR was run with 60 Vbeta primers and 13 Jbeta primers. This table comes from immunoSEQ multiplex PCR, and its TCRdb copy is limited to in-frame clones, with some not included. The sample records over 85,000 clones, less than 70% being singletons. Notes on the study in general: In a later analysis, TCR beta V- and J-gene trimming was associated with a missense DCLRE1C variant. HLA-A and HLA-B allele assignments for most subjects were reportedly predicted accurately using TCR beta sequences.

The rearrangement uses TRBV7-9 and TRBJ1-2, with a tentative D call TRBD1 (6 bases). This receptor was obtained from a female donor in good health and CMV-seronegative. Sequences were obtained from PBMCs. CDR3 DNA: TGTGCCAGCAGCCCGGCAGGGGTCGATGGCTACACCTTC. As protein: CASSPAGVDGYTF.